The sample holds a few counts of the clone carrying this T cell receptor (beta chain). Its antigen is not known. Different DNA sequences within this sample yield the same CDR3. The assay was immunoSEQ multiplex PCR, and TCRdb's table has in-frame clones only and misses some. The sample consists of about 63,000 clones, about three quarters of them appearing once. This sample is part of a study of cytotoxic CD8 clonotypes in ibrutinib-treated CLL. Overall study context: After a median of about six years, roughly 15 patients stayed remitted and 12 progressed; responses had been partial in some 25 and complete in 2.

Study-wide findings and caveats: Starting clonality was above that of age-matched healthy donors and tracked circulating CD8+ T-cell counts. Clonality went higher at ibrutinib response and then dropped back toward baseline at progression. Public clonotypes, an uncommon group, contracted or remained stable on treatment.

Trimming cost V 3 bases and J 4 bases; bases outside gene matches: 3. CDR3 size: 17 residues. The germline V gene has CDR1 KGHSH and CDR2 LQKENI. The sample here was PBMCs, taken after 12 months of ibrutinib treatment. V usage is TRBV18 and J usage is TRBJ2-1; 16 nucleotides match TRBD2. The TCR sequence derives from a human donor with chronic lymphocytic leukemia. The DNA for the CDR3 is TGTGCCAGCTCACCGACGGGACTAGCGGGAGGGTACAATGAGCAGTTCTTC. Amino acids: CASSPTGLAGGYNEQFF.